This entry lists 10 T cell receptor beta chains sequenced from one sample in a study of shared clonotypes between healthy human individuals. It was CD45RO-negative cells, positively selected for CCR7, that made up naive CD8 cells, with terminally differentiated effector memory CD45RA+ cells excluded. Sequencing was performed with immunoSEQ multiplex PCR; in TCRdb, only in-frame clones are kept and a portion is missing. The repertoire holds about 1.9 million clones, with about 94% as singletons. The source material was naive CD8+ T cells from PBMCs. The receptor source for this set is a young man in good health. Some clones in this sample may be carry-over from other donors' samples.

The CDR3 spells CASSLRLADQFF. The CDR3 DNA is TGTGCCAGCAGCTTACGGCTAGCGGATCAGTTCTTC. The chain is built from TRBV7-8 and TRBJ2-1, with 7 positions matching TRBD2. This CDR3 has 12 residues. Germline loops: CDR1 SGHVS, CDR2 FQNEAQ. The V segment lost 2 bases and the J segment 13 bases; nucleotides outside the gene matches: 5.

As for this clone: Other DNA sequences in this sample translate to the same CDR3. V gene TRBV27 combines with J gene TRBJ1-2, with D perhaps matching TRBD1 (5 bases). Germline V gives CDR1 MNHEY, CDR2 SMNVEV (reference sequence). Trimming shortened V by 5 bases and J by 5 bases, and 15 bases separated the two germline ends. The CDR3 length is 14 residues. The CDR3 region is CASSLAGTAYGYTF. CDR3 in DNA: TGTGCCAGCAGTCTCGCCGGGACGGCTTATGGCTACACCTTC.

The chain employs TRBV7-6 and TRBJ2-1; D uncertain. The CDR3 loop spans 16 amino acids. Trimming removed 2 bases from V and 0 bases from J, with 11 bases in between. The germline V gene has CDR1 SGHVS and CDR2 FNYEAQ. CDR3 in DNA: TGTGCCAGCAGCTTAAACGGGCGGTTCTCCTACAATGAGCAGTTCTTC. This sequence encodes CASSLNGRFSYNEQFF.

The gene calls are TRBV28 and TRBJ1-1; 8 nucleotides align to TRBD1. The germline CDR1 and CDR2 sequences are MDHEN and SYDVKM. The junction had 13 bases not matched to a gene; V was cut back by 5 bases and J by 2 bases. There are 17 residues in the CDR3. CDR3 region: CASSNRGTELFNTEAFF. DNA for the CDR3: TGTGCCAGCAGTAACAGGGGGACAGAGTTATTCAACACTGAAGCTTTCTTT.

This sequence joins TRBV7-9 and TRBJ2-5; 7 bases are shared with TRBD1. The V gene's germline CDR1 is SEHNR and CDR2 FQNEAQ (reference sequence). V dropped 0 bases and J dropped 2; count of bases not matched to a gene: 3. The CDR3 has 15 amino acids. In DNA, the CDR3 is TGTGCCAGCAGCTTAGCGACAGGGCCTCAAGAGACCCAGTACTTC. This encodes CASSLATGPQETQYF.

The CDR3 sequence is CAISDDPPGSEAFF. The CDR3 nucleotides are TGTGCCATCAGTGACGACCCCCCCGGGAGTGAAGCTTTCTTT. The chain links TRBV10-3 to TRBJ1-1, with D unclear. Germline V lookup: CDR1 ENHRY, CDR2 SYGVKD. V dropped 3 bases and J dropped 7 bases, with 15 bases sitting between them. This CDR3 has 14 amino acids.

Details on this clone: Other DNA sequences within the sample encode an identical CDR3. The chain has TRBV28 and TRBJ1-1; D gene unclear. Germline values: CDR1 MDHEN, CDR2 SYDVKM. The CDR3 consists of 13 residues. Deletions cut 6 bases from V and 0 bases from J, with 8 bases between. The CDR3 DNA follows: TGTGCCAGCAGCCTCACCATGAACACTGAAGCTTTCTTT. The encoded protein is CASSLTMNTEAFF. Together with reference TRBV28 and TRBJ1-1, the CDR3 gives the full variable domain: DVKVTQSSRYLVKRTGEKVFLECVQDMDHENMFWYRQDPGLGLRLIYFSYDVKMKEKGDIPEGYSVSREKKERFSLILESASTNQTSMYLCASSLTMNTEAFFGQGTRLTVV.

The chain recombines TRBV7-9 with TRBJ2-3, with a weak D call TRBD2 (5 bases). V was cut by 5 bases and J by 1 base, with 25 bases left in between. The germline gives CDR1 SEHNR, CDR2 FQNEAQ (reference sequence). This CDR3 is 19 amino acids long. CDR3 coding DNA: TGTGCCAGCAGCCCCCCCACCGGGATGGAGCGGCGTCGCACAGATACGCAGTATTTT. This codes for CASSPPTGMERRRTDTQYF.

The chain has TRBV4-3 and TRBJ2-1, with D unresolved. This CDR3 region has 13 residues. The V end was cut by 0 bases, the J end by 7 bases, with 7 bases between. From germline, CDR1 is LGHNA and CDR2 YSLEER. The CDR3 DNA is TGCGCCAGCAGCCAAGAAAGTGGAAATGAGCAGTTCTTC. This codes for CASSQESGNEQFF.

This chain uses TRBV28 with TRBJ2-3, with D possibly being TRBD1 (6 bases). The CDR3 runs to 18 residues. V lost 5 bases and J 6 bases, leaving 27 bases between the germline ends. CDR1 and CDR2 from the germline V gene are MDHEN and SYDVKM. CDR3 protein: CASSLWGLSGDRGDTQYF. CDR3 DNA: TGTGCCAGCAGTCTTTGGGGTTTGTCAGGGGACCGCGGGGATACGCAGTATTTT.